This paragraph covers one T cell receptor beta chain sequence. Its antigen remains unknown. These data belong to a study of Ad26.COV2.S vaccination and SARS-CoV-2 variants. Study-wide context: Intramuscularly, Ad26.COV2.S was given either once or twice, 56 days apart. General study findings and limits: Analyses that measured TCR breadth and depth may have underestimated total T cell responses.

The sample's treatment: around 19 received Ad26.COV2.S at low or high dose, single or two shots; about 5 received placebo; per-sample allocation not given. Sampling happened 63 days after the first vaccine or placebo injection. Boston provided a donor who was an adult aged 18-55 years. Expressing Wuhan-strain SARS-CoV-2 spike, an Ad26 vector served as the vaccine. Germline values: CDR1 DFQATT, CDR2 SNEGSKA (reference sequence). The CDR3 spans 13 residues. V lost 4 bases to trimming and J lost 4 bases, with 13 bases between them. Generated by immunoSEQ multiplex PCR, the TCRdb table keeps only in-frame clones and is missing some. The sample holds approximately 420,000 clones, around nine tenths seen once.

This specimen consisted of peripheral blood, obtained in a trial of Ad26.COV2.S vaccine versus placebo. This chain connects TRBV20-1 to TRBJ1-1; D is perhaps TRBD1 (5 bases). This TCR was recovered from a person aged 18-60 years who received the Ad26.COV2.S COVID-19 vaccine or a placebo. This CDR3 reads CSAIDRGVTEAFF. CDR3 nucleotide sequence: TGCAGTGCTATTGACAGAGGGGTCACTGAAGCTTTCTTT.